The T cell receptor beta chain described here comes from a study of T cell changes during pregnancy in multiple sclerosis. The method was immunoSEQ multiplex PCR; TCRdb's version includes in-frame clones alone and lacks a portion of them. The table includes 50,000 to 60,000 clones, approximately 91% detected once. Germline assignment: CDR1 MRHNA and CDR2 SNTAGT. The CDR3 has 15 residues. The V gene end was trimmed by 4 bases and the J gene end by 5 bases; junction bases not matched to a gene: 10. The specimen was CD4+ T cells from peripheral blood mononuclear cells, collected in the third trimester of pregnancy. This TCR came from a female donor with multiple sclerosis, enrolled in a pregnancy study. This chain connects TRBV6-4 to TRBJ2-5; TRBD2 matches 7 bases. The CDR3 region has the DNA TGTGCCAGCAGTGCGGGAGGAGCTCGGGGGGAGACCCAGTACTTC. As protein: CASSAGGARGETQYF.